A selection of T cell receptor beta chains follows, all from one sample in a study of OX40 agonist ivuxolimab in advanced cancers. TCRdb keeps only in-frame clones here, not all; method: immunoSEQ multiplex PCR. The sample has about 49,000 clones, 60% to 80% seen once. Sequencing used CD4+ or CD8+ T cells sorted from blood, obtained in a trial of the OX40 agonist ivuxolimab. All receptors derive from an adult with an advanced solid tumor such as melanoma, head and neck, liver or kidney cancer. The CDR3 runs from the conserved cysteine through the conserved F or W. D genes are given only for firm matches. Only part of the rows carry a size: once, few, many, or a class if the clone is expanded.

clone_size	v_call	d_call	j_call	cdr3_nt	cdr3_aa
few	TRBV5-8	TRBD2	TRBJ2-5	TGTGCCAGCAGCTTGATAATCGGGGGAGGGCAAGAGACCCAGTACTTC	CASSLIIGGGQETQYF
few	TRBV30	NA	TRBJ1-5	TGTGCCTGGAGCGCTGCCCGCAATCAGCCCCAGCATTTT	CAWSAARNQPQHF
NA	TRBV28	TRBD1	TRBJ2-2	TGTGCCAGCAGTAGCAGGGGGTCCGGGGAGCTGTTTTTT	CASSSRGSGELFF
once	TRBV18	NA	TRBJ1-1	TGTGCCAGCTCACCACGGGGGGCAGCTTTCTTT	CASSPRGAAFF
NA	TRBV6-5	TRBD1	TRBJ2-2	TGTGCCAGCAGTCACCGGGACAGGGGGTTCGGGGAGCTGTTTTTT	CASSHRDRGFGELFF
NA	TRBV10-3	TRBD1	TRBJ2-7	TGTGCCATCAGTGAGTCCGGGACAGGGGTTTCCTACGAGCAGTACTTC	CAISESGTGVSYEQYF
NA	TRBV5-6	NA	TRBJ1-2	TGTGCCAGCAGCTTGCGGACCTACTCTAACTATGGCTACACCTTC	CASSLRTYSNYGYTF
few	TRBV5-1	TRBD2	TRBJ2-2	TGCGCCAGCAGCTTTTCGCGGGGGGCGAACACCGGGGAGCTGTTTTTT	CASSFSRGANTGELFF
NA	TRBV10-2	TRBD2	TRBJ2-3	TGCGCCAGCAGTTCGGGGACTAGTTTTTCAGATACGCAGTATTTT	CASSSGTSFSDTQYF
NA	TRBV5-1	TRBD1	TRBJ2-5	TGCGCCAGCAGCCGGGACAGGGATGAGACCCAGTACTTC	CASSRDRDETQYF
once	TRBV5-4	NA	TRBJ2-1	TGTGCCAGCAGCTTGCCCAGCGCGGGCCCCTACAATGAGCAGTTCTTC	CASSLPSAGPYNEQFF
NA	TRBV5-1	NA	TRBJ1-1	TGCGCCAGCAGCTTGGCGAGCTCAGGGACGGGCACTGAAGCTTTCTTT	CASSLASSGTGTEAFF
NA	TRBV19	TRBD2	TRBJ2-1	TGTGCCAGTAGAGGCGGGAGGCCCTCCTACAATGAGCAGTTCTTC	CASRGGRPSYNEQFF
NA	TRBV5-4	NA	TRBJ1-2	TGTGCCAGCAGCTTGGGTTTGGACATCTATGGCTACACCTTC	CASSLGLDIYGYTF
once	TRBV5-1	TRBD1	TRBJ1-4	TGCGCCAGCAGCTCCGACGGGACAGGGGGCGAAAAACTGTTTTTT	CASSSDGTGGEKLFF
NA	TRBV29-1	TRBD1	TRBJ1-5	TGCAGCGTGACAGGCCAGGGGGGGCCCCAGCATTTT	CSVTGQGGPQHF
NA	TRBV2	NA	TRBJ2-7	TGTGCCAGCAAGGGAGCTTTCTCCTACGAGCAGTACTTC	CASKGAFSYEQYF
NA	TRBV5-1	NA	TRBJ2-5	TGCGCCAGCAGCTTGGCAGGGAATTTTGGGGAGACCCAGTACTTC	CASSLAGNFGETQYF
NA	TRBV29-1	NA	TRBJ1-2	TGCAGCGTTGTGGGGCAGCGAAACTGGGGCTACACCTTC	CSVVGQRNWGYTF
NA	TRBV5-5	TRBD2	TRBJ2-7	TGTGCCAGCAGCACCCGACTAGCTTCTAACGAGCAGTACTTC	CASSTRLASNEQYF
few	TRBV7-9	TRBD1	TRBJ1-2	TGTGCCAGCAGCTTTTGGGACAGGGACTATGGCTACACCTTC	CASSFWDRDYGYTF
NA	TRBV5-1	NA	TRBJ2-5	TGCGCCAGCAGCTCGCGGACAGCCTACGAGACCCAGTACTTC	CASSSRTAYETQYF
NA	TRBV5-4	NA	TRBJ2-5	TGTGCCAGCAGCTTTCATGGGAAAAGGGAGACCCAGTACTTC	CASSFHGKRETQYF
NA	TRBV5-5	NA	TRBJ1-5	TGTGCCAGCAGCTTAACCGGGAGTGGCAATCAGCCCCAGCATTTT	CASSLTGSGNQPQHF
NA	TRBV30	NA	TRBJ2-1	TGTGCCTGGAGTGGGAGGCAGCGCCCCAATGAGCAGTTCTTC	CAWSGRQRPNEQFF
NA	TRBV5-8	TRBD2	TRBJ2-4	TGTGCCAGCAGCCTGGTCGGGCTAGCGGGCGGCCGGAACATTCAGTACTTC	CASSLVGLAGGRNIQYF
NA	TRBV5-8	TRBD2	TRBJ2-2	TGTGCCAGCAGCTCCACCGGGACTAGCGACCCGAGACTGAACACCGGGGAGCTGTTTTTT	CASSSTGTSDPRLNTGELFF
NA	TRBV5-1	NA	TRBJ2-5	TGCGCCAGCAGCTTTTCCGAGACCCAGTACTTC	CASSFSETQYF
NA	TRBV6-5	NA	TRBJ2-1	TGTGCCAGCAGTTACGCAGCGGGTAGTCCCTACAATGAGCAGTTCTTC	CASSYAAGSPYNEQFF
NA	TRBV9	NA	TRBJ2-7	TGTGCCAGCAGCGTAGGTGGTACTAGTCCGGAGTACTTC	CASSVGGTSPEYF
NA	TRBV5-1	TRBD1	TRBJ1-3	TGCGCCAGCAGCTCACAGGGGGCTGGAAACACCATATATTTT	CASSSQGAGNTIYF
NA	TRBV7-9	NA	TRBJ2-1	TGTGCCAGCAGCTTAGCTGGGTCGGCGGCTCAGATCTACAATGAGCAGTTCTTC	CASSLAGSAAQIYNEQFF
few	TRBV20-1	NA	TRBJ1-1	TGCAGGCCACAGGGGAACACTGAAGCTTTCTTT	CRPQGNTEAFF
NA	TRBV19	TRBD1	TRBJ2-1	TGTGCCAGTATCGCACAGGGGTTTGCGAACAATGAGCAGTTCTTC	CASIAQGFANNEQFF
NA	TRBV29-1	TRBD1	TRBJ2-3	TGCAGCGTTGATGAACAGGGGGCTGGAGATACGCAGTATTTT	CSVDEQGAGDTQYF
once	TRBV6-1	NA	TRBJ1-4	TGTGCCAGCAGTGAGATGAGGGGGACATACGCAACTAATGAAAAACTGTTTTTT	CASSEMRGTYATNEKLFF
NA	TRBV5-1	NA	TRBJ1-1	TGCGCCAGCAGCCCGGGAATTTTGAACACTGAAGCTTTCTTT	CASSPGILNTEAFF
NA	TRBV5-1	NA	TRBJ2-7	TGCGCCAGCAGATCCGACAGAGCCCATCCCTACGAGCAGTACTTC	CASRSDRAHPYEQYF
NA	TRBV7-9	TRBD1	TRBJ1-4	TGTGCCAGCAGCGTTGGACAGGTTGAAAAACTGTTTTTT	CASSVGQVEKLFF
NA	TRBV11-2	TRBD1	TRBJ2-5	TGTGCCAGCAGCTTTGGGACAGTCCAAGAGACCCAGTACTTC	CASSFGTVQETQYF
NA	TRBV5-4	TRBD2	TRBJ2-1	TGTGCCAGCAGCTTTGGACTAGCGGGAGGGTTATACAATGAGCAGTTCTTC	CASSFGLAGGLYNEQFF
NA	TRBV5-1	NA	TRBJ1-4	TGCGCCAGCAGCTTATTAGAGGGGAACGAAAAACTGTTTTTT	CASSLLEGNEKLFF
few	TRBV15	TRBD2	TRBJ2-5	TGTGCCACCAGCAGAGTGGGGGGGGAGCAAGAGACCCAGTACTTC	CATSRVGGEQETQYF
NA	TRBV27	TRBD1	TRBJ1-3	TGTGCCAGCAGTTTAGGGCACTCCTTAACAGGGGCCGACTCTGGAAACACCATATATTTT	CASSLGHSLTGADSGNTIYF
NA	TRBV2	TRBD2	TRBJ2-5	TGTGCCAGCACCGATAGCGGGAGGTACCAAGAGACCCAGTACTTC	CASTDSGRYQETQYF
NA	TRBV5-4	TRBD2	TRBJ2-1	TGTGCCAGCAACTTGGGCGGGAGGACTTCCTACAATGAGCAGTTCTTC	CASNLGGRTSYNEQFF